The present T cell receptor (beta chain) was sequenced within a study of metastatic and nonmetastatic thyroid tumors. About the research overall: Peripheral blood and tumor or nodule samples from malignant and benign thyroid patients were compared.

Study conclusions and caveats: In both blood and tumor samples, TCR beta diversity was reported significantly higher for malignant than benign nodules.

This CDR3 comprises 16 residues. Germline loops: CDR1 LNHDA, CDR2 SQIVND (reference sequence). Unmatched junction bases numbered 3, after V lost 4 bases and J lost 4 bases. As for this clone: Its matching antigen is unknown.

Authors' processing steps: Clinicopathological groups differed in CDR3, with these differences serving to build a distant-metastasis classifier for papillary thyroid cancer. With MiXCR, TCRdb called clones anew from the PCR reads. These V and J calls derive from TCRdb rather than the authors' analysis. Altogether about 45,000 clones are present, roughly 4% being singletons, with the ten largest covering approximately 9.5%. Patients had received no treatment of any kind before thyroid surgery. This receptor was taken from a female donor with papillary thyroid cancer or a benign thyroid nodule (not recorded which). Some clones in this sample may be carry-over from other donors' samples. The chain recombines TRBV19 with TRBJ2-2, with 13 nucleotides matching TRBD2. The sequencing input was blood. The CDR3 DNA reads TGTGCCAGTAGTACGGGACTAGCGGGACGCACCGGGGAGCTGTTTTTT. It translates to CASSTGLAGRTGELFF.